Following are 20 T cell receptor beta chains from one sample sequenced in a study of cytotoxic CD8 clonotypes in ibrutinib-treated CLL. TCRdb's table, derived via immunoSEQ multiplex PCR, lists solely in-frame clones and lacks some. The table lists 29,000 or so clones, 76% of them singletons. The sample consisted of PBMCs, taken after 36 months of ibrutinib treatment. The receptor set was obtained from a human donor with chronic lymphocytic leukemia.

This clone appeared a few times. The V call is TRBV10-2, the J call TRBJ1-6; D unresolved. CDR3 length: 15 amino acids. V lost 2 bases and J lost 10, with 15 bases in between. Germline V gene data show CDR1 as WSHSY and CDR2 as SAAADI. The CDR3: CASSEEGGFTSPLHF. DNA for the CDR3: TGCGCCAGCAGTGAGGAAGGAGGGTTCACGTCACCCCTCCACTTT.

The chain carries TRBV30 and TRBJ1-3, with D uncertain. This CDR3 has 12 residues. Germline lookup yields CDR1 GTSNPN and CDR2 SVGIG (reference sequence). V lost 2 bases and J 7 bases, leaving 9 bases between the germline ends. In DNA form, the CDR3 reads TGTGCCTGGAGTTCTTTGGGGAACACCATATATTTT. Translated: CAWSSLGNTIYF.

The chain carries TRBV5-1 and TRBJ2-6, with 12 bases lining up with TRBD2. Trimming removed 4 bases from V and 0 bases from J; junction bases left unmatched: 8. The CDR3 contains 19 residues. Germline V gene sequence: CDR1 SGHRS, CDR2 YFSETQ. The CDR3 loop is CASSPRLAGAISGANVLTF. The CDR3 bases are TGCGCCAGCAGCCCCCGACTAGCGGGGGCCATCTCTGGGGCCAACGTCCTGACTTTC.

The CDR3, as DNA: TGTGCCTGGAGTTTGGCGGGGGGGACAGATACGCAGTATTTT. Its protein product is CAWSLAGGTDTQYF. The rearrangement links TRBV30 to TRBJ2-3; 9 nucleotides align to TRBD2. CDR3 length equals 14 residues. Germline CDR1 and CDR2: GTSNPN and SVGIG (reference sequence). V lost 2 bases, J lost 3 bases, and 3 bases stayed unmatched. Full variable domain (outside the CDR3, taken from reference TRBV30 and TRBJ2-3): SQTIHQWPATLVQPVGSPLSLECTVEGTSNPNLYWYRQAAGRGLQLLFYSVGIGQISSEVPQNLSASRPQDRQFILSSKKLLLSDSGFYLCAWSLAGGTDTQYFGPGTRLTVL.

The chain's CDR3 is CASSFHQGYGYTF. The CDR3 nucleotides read TGTGCCAGCAGTTTTCATCAGGGGTATGGCTACACCTTC. The chain carries TRBV27 and TRBJ1-2; D possibly corresponds to TRBD1 (6 bases). The ends were cut back, 3 bases at V and 5 bases at J, with 10 bases in the middle. The length of the CDR3 is 13 residues. From germline, CDR1 is MNHEY and CDR2 SMNVEV (reference sequence).

Only one count was recorded for this clone. CDR3 region: CASSPTRSGNTIYF. The CDR3 region has the DNA TGTGCCAGCAGCCCAACCAGGTCTGGAAACACCATATATTTT. The chain couples TRBV7-9 to TRBJ1-3; D remains ambiguous. Germline values: CDR1 SEHNR, CDR2 FQNEAQ (reference sequence). Trimming cost V 5 bases and J 1 base, with 9 bases left between them. The CDR3 contains 14 residues.

This rearrangement joins TRBV6-1 to TRBJ1-2; no clear D gene. V lost 2 bases and J 12 bases, leaving 16 bases between the germline ends. There are 13 residues in the CDR3. Germline CDR1 reads MNHNS; CDR2 reads SASEGT. The CDR3 sequence is CASSEQPSRIDTF. Written as DNA, the CDR3 is TGTGCCAGCAGTGAACAACCGAGTCGAATTGACACCTTC.

The V gene is TRBV6-4, the J gene TRBJ2-3; 14 positions match TRBD2. Per the germline V gene, CDR1 is MRHNA and CDR2 is SNTAGT. V shed 7 bases and J 3 bases; nucleotides not matched to a gene: 6. This CDR3 is 16 amino acids long. For the CDR3, the DNA is TGTGCCAGCATCAGACTAGCGGGGGGGGTGACAGATACGCAGTATTTT. Its translation: CASIRLAGGVTDTQYF.

The chain joins TRBV5-1 to TRBJ2-7, with D possibly TRBD1 on 5 matching bases. Per the germline V gene, CDR1 is SGHRS and CDR2 is YFSETQ. The V and J ends lost 4 bases and 2 bases respectively, with 10 bases between them. The CDR3 is made up of 13 amino acids. CDR3 sequence (DNA): TGCGCCAGCAGCCCTGACAGACCCTACGAGCAGTACTTC. Amino acids: CASSPDRPYEQYF.

The rearrangement uses TRBV7-6 and TRBJ2-5, with D possibly being TRBD1 or TRBD2 (5 bases each). From germline, CDR1 is SGHVS and CDR2 FNYEAQ. V dropped 3 bases and J dropped 4 bases, with 15 bases sitting between them. The CDR3 runs to 15 residues. For the CDR3, the DNA is TGTGCCAGCAGCTTCCCACCCGGGGCTGCAGAGACCCAGTACTTC. Amino acids: CASSFPPGAAETQYF.

V usage is TRBV29-1 and J usage is TRBJ2-3, with D perhaps matching TRBD1 or TRBD2 (6 bases each). The CDR3 length is 14 residues. CDR1 is SQVTM, CDR2 ANQGSEA, per germline. V was trimmed by 4 bases and J by 6 bases, leaving 17 bases between them. Written as DNA, the CDR3 is TGCAGCGTTGGGTCTCTAGGGGGGCTCGATACGCAGTATTTT. Its translation: CSVGSLGGLDTQYF.

CDR3 protein: CASSPLALQETQYF. The CDR3 region has the DNA TGTGCCAGTTCTCCCTTGGCTCTTCAAGAGACCCAGTACTTC. This sequence joins TRBV19 and TRBJ2-5; D unresolved. The CDR3 contains 14 residues. The V gene's germline CDR1 is LNHDA and CDR2 SQIVND (reference sequence). The germline V and J ends were trimmed by 8 bases and 2 bases, with 15 bases remaining between them.

The genes are TRBV6-6 and TRBJ2-3; 9 nucleotides line up with TRBD2. V trimming: 0 bases; J trimming: 1 base; junction bases outside the gene matches: 2. This CDR3 has 16 amino acids. CDR1 and CDR2 (germline): MNHNY, SVGAGI (reference sequence). CDR3 nucleotide sequence: TGTGCCAGCAGTTACTCTGCTAGCGGGGGCACAGATACGCAGTATTTT. Protein sequence: CASSYSASGGTDTQYF.

This chain links TRBV5-4 with TRBJ1-2, with 10 positions matching TRBD1. V was clipped by 2 bases and J by 4 bases; unmatched bases: 5. This CDR3 has 15 residues. The germline V gene has CDR1 SGHNT and CDR2 YYREEE (reference sequence). CDR3 in DNA: TGTGCCAGCAGCTTCGGGGACAGGGGAGGCTATGGCTACACCTTC. Translating gives CASSFGDRGGYGYTF. The full variable domain, completed using reference TRBV5-4 and TRBJ1-2, is ETGVTQSPTHLIKTRGQQVTLRCSSQSGHNTVSWYQQALGQGPQFIFQYYREEENGRGNFPPRFSGLQFPNYSSELNVNALELDDSALYLCASSFGDRGGYGYTFGSGTRLTVV.

The rearrangement uses TRBV7-2 and TRBJ2-7; 8 nucleotides agree with TRBD1. In germline, CDR1 is SGHTA, CDR2 FQGNSA. Trimming cost V 5 bases and J 2 bases; bases outside gene matches: 5. This CDR3 is 14 amino acids long. The CDR3 bases are TGTGCCAGCAGCGCCAGGACAGGGCCCTACGAGCAGTACTTC. It translates to CASSARTGPYEQYF.

This chain connects TRBV30 to TRBJ1-4; tentatively, D is TRBD1 (5 bases). Germline lookup yields CDR1 GTSNPN and CDR2 SVGIG (reference sequence). V lost 2 bases to trimming and J lost 7 bases, with 23 bases between them. This CDR3 is 17 amino acids long. CDR3 protein: CAWSSPGRGVWSEKLFF. The CDR3 DNA reads TGTGCCTGGAGTTCTCCGGGACGGGGGGTTTGGAGTGAAAAACTGTTTTTT.

The chain links TRBV9 to TRBJ1-5; D is unclear. Germline values: CDR1 SGDLS, CDR2 YYNGEE. CDR3 length: 15 amino acids. V was trimmed by 0 bases and J by 0 bases, leaving 7 bases between them. CDR3 loop: CASSVGVLSNQPQHF. CDR3 sequence (DNA): TGTGCCAGCAGCGTAGGAGTACTTAGCAATCAGCCCCAGCATTTT.

The chain is built from TRBV29-1 and TRBJ1-2, with D possibly TRBD1 on 5 matching bases. Germline loops: CDR1 SQVTM, CDR2 ANQGSEA. CDR3 length: 14 amino acids. The ends were cut back, 1 base at V and 6 bases at J, with 15 bases in the middle. The CDR3 coding sequence is TGCAGCGTTGAAGTGGAGGGCTTGGGACATGGCTACACCTTC. Residues: CSVEVEGLGHGYTF.

This sequence joins TRBV18 and TRBJ1-1; D uncertain. This CDR3 region has 14 residues. The germline CDR1 and CDR2 sequences are KGHSH and LQKENI. V lost 2 bases, J lost 2 bases, and 9 bases lay in between. DNA for the CDR3: TGTGCCAGCTCACCAATCCGAGACAACACTGAAGCTTTCTTT. This sequence encodes CASSPIRDNTEAFF. The full variable domain, its missing parts supplied by reference TRBV18 and TRBJ1-1, is NAGVMQNPRHLVRRRGQEARLRCSPMKGHSHVYWYRQLPEEGLKFMVYLQKENIIDESGMPKERFSAEFPKEGPSILRIQQVVRGDSAAYFCASSPIRDNTEAFFGQGTRLTVV.

The rearrangement uses TRBV7-3 and TRBJ1-1; no clear D. V lost 2 bases, J lost 3 bases, and 7 bases lay in between. The CDR3 covers 13 residues. Germline CDR1 reads SGHTA; CDR2 reads FQGTGA. In nucleotides, the CDR3 is TGTGCCAGCAGCTTAGACGGCCACACTGAAGCTTTCTTT. It encodes CASSLDGHTEAFF.